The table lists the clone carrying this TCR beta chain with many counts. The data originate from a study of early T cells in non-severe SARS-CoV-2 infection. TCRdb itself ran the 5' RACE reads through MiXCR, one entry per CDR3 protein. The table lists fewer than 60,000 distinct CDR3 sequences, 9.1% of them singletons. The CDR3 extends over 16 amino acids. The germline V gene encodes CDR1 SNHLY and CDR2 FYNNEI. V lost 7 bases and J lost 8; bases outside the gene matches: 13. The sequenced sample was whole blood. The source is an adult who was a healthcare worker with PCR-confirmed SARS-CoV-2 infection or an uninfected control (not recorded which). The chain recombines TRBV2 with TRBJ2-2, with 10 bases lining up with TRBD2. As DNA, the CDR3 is TGTGCCAGCAAACCACTAGCGGGGACCACAAGAGGGGAGCTGTTTTTT. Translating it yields CASKPLAGTTRGELFF.